This T cell receptor (beta chain) stems from a study of lymphopenia after photon versus proton radiotherapy (dated by TCRdb to 2018 to 2020). For the study in its entirety: The study compared the immunological effects of photon versus proton radiation therapy in patients with gastrointestinal tumors who developed high-grade lymphopenia. A cohort of some 22 patients with gastrointestinal tumors who received either photon or proton therapy and subsequently developed lymphopenia was included. The study aimed to characterize how the two radiation modalities differ in their impact on the immune system. What the study reported, not specific to this receptor: After the lymphocyte count nadir, photon-treated repertoires showed oligoclonal expansion, especially of CD8+ Temra cells, which drove the drop in diversity. The authors looked at the survival association only in patients who died, and they framed better survival with proton therapy as a possibility rather than a demonstrated result. Among patients across the cohort who died, overall survival time showed an inverse correlation with a larger post-nadir drop in TCR diversity. During treatment, patients who received proton therapy stayed relatively stable, whereas patients who received photon therapy lost naive T cells and TCR diversity and gained effector/memory populations.

The receptor library was made with the immunoSEQ multiplex PCR assay. Deep sequencing of rearranged TCR beta loci, alongside multiparametric flow cytometry, was used to profile T cell repertoires. In its TCRdb copy, this immuneACCESS table keeps in-frame sequences only and misses some clones. Where compared with another copy, unresolved V genes explain less than half of these, and the others have no known cause. The sample includes approximately 29,000 clones, with 84% observed a single time. Roughly 15% of the sample rests with the top ten. For this clone: What this receptor recognizes is not known. No base quality values were provided; no much bigger clone lies one nucleotide off.

Trimming takes 2 bases from V and 2 bases from J, and the germline ends sit 6 bases apart. CDR1 and CDR2, per the germline V gene, are SQVTM and ANQGSEA. The CDR3, from cysteine to phenylalanine, totals 12 residues. Kept here is only the CDR3 DNA, which spans 36 bases and is read in frame from base 1. The chain couples TRBV29-1 to TRBJ1-1; tentative D gene TRBD1, with 5 bases matching. The sequence was obtained from a woman between 65 and 79 years old with pancreatic cancer. This material consisted of peripheral blood, taken from a patient treated with proton-based radiotherapy. The CDR3 protein sequence reads: CSVERDNTEAFF. The DNA sequence is given as TGCAGCGTTGAAAGGGACAACACTGAAGCTTTCTTT.